The 16 T cell receptor beta chains below come from one sample, sequenced in a study of Tregs in tolerant kidney transplant recipients. TCRdb keeps only in-frame clones here, not all; method: immunoSEQ multiplex PCR. Of 70,000 to 95,000 clones in the sample, less than 95% were seen once. This material consisted of Tregs from blood, taken before the transplant. These receptors all come from a human donor who received a combined kidney and bone marrow transplant.

The V and J genes are TRBV30 and TRBJ2-2; tentatively, D is TRBD1 (6 bases). The germline V gene encodes CDR1 GTSNPN and CDR2 SVGIG (reference sequence). This CDR3 is built from 18 residues. Trimming pared 0 bases from V and 1 base from J, leaving 18 bases between. CDR3 amino acids: CAWSVYFSRQVNTGELFF. The CDR3 DNA reads TGTGCCTGGAGTGTATATTTTAGCAGACAGGTGAACACCGGGGAGCTGTTTTTT.

V is TRBV11-2 and J is TRBJ2-5; D possibly uses TRBD1 or TRBD2 (5 bases each). Germline CDR1 reads SGHAT; CDR2 reads FQNNGV. V gave up 4 bases and J gave up 4 bases, with 13 bases separating them. The CDR3 consists of 14 residues. CDR3 sequence (DNA): TGTGCCAGCAGCTCATTTGCCGGGACAGAGACCCAGTACTTC. Its protein product is CASSSFAGTETQYF.

J is TRBJ2-1 and V is TRBV2, with 12 bases fitting TRBD2. The V gene end was trimmed by 7 bases and the J gene end by 7 bases; junction bases not matched to a gene: 2. This CDR3 region has 13 residues. Germline V gene lookup returns CDR1 SNHLY and CDR2 FYNNEI. The CDR3 spells CASTGLAGNEQFF. The CDR3 region has the DNA TGTGCCAGCACCGGACTAGCGGGAAATGAGCAGTTCTTC.

V and J are TRBV5-6 and TRBJ1-6; D remains ambiguous. This CDR3 has 12 residues. Germline V lookup: CDR1 SGHDT, CDR2 YYEEEE. V gave up 4 bases and J gave up 7 bases, with 6 bases separating them. CDR3 coding DNA: TGTGCCAGCAGCCGTATCAATTCACCCCTCCACTTT. This gives the protein CASSRINSPLHF.

CDR3 in DNA: TGTGCCAGCAGTTTACGCTCATTACTGGGCTACGAGCAGTACTTC. Protein: CASSLRSLLGYEQYF. The chain carries TRBV28 and TRBJ2-7; no clear D. With 2 bases removed from V and 3 bases from J, the gap between germline ends came to 14 bases. Per germline, CDR1 MDHEN and CDR2 SYDVKM. The CDR3 sequence is 15 residues long.

The V and J genes are TRBV7-2 and TRBJ2-3; the match to TRBD1 covers 8 bases. The CDR3 consists of 16 residues. CDR1 and CDR2 (germline): SGHTA, FQGNSA. Losses at the gene ends were 2 bases for V and 1 base for J; bases not matched to a gene: 5. The CDR3, as DNA: TGTGCCAGCAGCTTATCATTGGGACAGGGCACAGATACGCAGTATTTT. It specifies CASSLSLGQGTDTQYF. Full variable domain (remainder filled in from reference TRBV7-2 and TRBJ2-3): GAGVSQSPSNKVTEKGKDVELRCDPISGHTALYWYRQSLGQGLEFLIYFQGNSAPDKSGLPSDRFSAERTGGSVSTLTIQRTQQEDSAVYLCASSLSLGQGTDTQYFGPGTRLTVL.

This rearrangement joins TRBV7-2 to TRBJ2-5; either TRBD1 or TRBD2 may supply D (5 bases each). CDR1 is SGHTA and CDR2 is FQGNSA in the germline V gene. Between the trimmed V and J ends, which lost 2 bases and 1 base, there was a span of 8 bases. This CDR3 is 14 amino acids long. DNA of the CDR3: TGTGCCAGCAGCTTATCAGGGAGCCAAGAGACCCAGTACTTC. This codes for CASSLSGSQETQYF.

The CDR3 here is CASSLLMGARDTQYF. The CDR3 DNA reads TGTGCCAGCAGCTTACTGATGGGGGCCAGGGATACGCAGTATTTT. This chain uses TRBV11-3 with TRBJ2-3, with a possible D match to TRBD1 (6 bases). Trimming left V 2 bases short and J 6 bases short, with 15 bases between. CDR3 length: 15 amino acids. Per the germline V gene, CDR1 is SGHNT and CDR2 is YENEEA. The entire variable domain, with the rest obtained from reference TRBV11-3 and TRBJ2-3, is as follows: EAGVVQSPRYKIIEKKQPVAFWCNPISGHNTLYWYLQNLGQGPELLIRYENEEAVDDSQLPKDRFSAERLKGVDSTLKIQPAELGDSAVYLCASSLLMGARDTQYFGPGTRLTVL.

V and J are TRBV7-9 and TRBJ2-1, with TRBD2 matching 7 bases. The V segment lost 4 bases and the J segment 8 bases; nucleotides outside the gene matches: 2. The CDR3 has 12 amino acids. Germline assignment: CDR1 SEHNR and CDR2 FQNEAQ (reference sequence). The CDR3 bases are TGTGCCAGCAGCTCCGCGGGGGATGAGCAGTTCTTC. It yields the protein CASSSAGDEQFF.

The gene calls are TRBV5-1 and TRBJ1-5, with a tentative D call TRBD1 (6 bases). Trimming cost V 0 bases and J 3 bases, with 13 bases left between them. The CDR3 runs to 16 residues. Germline V CDR1 and CDR2: SGHRS, YFSETQ. The CDR3 DNA follows: TGCGCCAGCAGCTTGGGTCCAGGGGCCCTCAATCAGCCCCAGCATTTT. Its translation is CASSLGPGALNQPQHF.

The gene calls are TRBV7-2 and TRBJ2-7; D remains ambiguous. The V end was cut by 1 base, the J end by 5 bases, with 9 bases between. The CDR3 extends over 13 amino acids. CDR1 SGHTA and CDR2 FQGNSA come from the germline V gene. This chain's CDR3 is CASSLGQQDEQYF. Here the CDR3 DNA reads TGTGCCAGCAGCTTAGGCCAGCAAGACGAGCAGTACTTC.

The V and J genes are TRBV28 and TRBJ2-2; 10 bases match TRBD1. Germline CDR1 is MDHEN and CDR2 is SYDVKM. V lost 8 bases to trimming and J lost 4 bases; unmatched junction nucleotides: 10. CDR3 length: 16 residues. CDR3 region: CASHLTGTGATGELFF. The CDR3 nucleotides are TGTGCCAGCCATCTTACCGGGACAGGGGCCACCGGGGAGCTGTTTTTT.

The genes are TRBV2 and TRBJ2-2; D not resolved. Germline CDR1 SNHLY, CDR2 FYNNEI. The CDR3 loop spans 11 amino acids. Trimming removed 8 bases at V and 5 bases at J, with 6 bases between. The CDR3 here is CASEQTGELFF. The CDR3 bases are TGTGCCAGCGAGCAGACCGGGGAGCTGTTTTTT.

The chain links TRBV28 to TRBJ2-7; 9 bases match TRBD1. This CDR3 region has 18 residues. Germline V gene data show CDR1 as MDHEN and CDR2 as SYDVKM. V shed 1 base, J shed 0 bases, and the junction held 10 bases outside the gene matches. CDR3 sequence reads: CASSLFHRGRLSSYEQYF. In DNA, the CDR3 is TGTGCCAGCAGTTTATTTCACAGGGGGCGGCTGAGCTCCTACGAGCAGTACTTC.

The chain carries TRBV5-5 and TRBJ1-4; D may be TRBD1 (5 bases). Per the germline V gene, CDR1 is SGHKS and CDR2 is YYEKEE (reference sequence). CDR3 length: 17 amino acids. The germline V and J ends were trimmed by 0 bases and 4 bases, with 16 bases remaining between them. The CDR3, as DNA: TGTGCCAGCAGCTTGGATAATCGCAGGGCGGGTAATGAAAAACTGTTTTTT. Protein: CASSLDNRRAGNEKLFF.

The rearrangement uses TRBV6-1 and TRBJ2-5; D gene ambiguous. CDR3 length: 14 residues. Trimming pared 8 bases from V and 4 bases from J, leaving 17 bases between. Per germline, CDR1 MNHNS and CDR2 SASEGT. The CDR3 DNA sequence: TGTGCCAGCTCACGGTTGAGTAGCCGAGAGACCCAGTACTTC. Translated, it gives CASSRLSSRETQYF.